This section outlines one T cell receptor beta chain sequence together with its context. Its specificity is unknown. Pooled samples include second doses given at about 4 or 12 weeks. The source of the sample is a study of T cell responses to AZD1222 COVID-19 vaccine. Study-wide findings and caveats: Baseline serostatus was positive in only six AZD1222 recipients. Repertoires were sampled only after the peak T cell response. Among the donors, most were white British and more were female, and clonal diversity was possibly underestimated.

V shed 6 bases and J shed 5 bases, with 20 bases lying between them. From germline, CDR1 is SGHAT and CDR2 FQDESV (reference sequence). The CDR3 covers 15 residues. Method: immunoSEQ multiplex PCR; TCRdb's copy keeps in-frame clones and lacks some. This sample has approximately 61,000 clones, with 65% to 85% found just once. The TCR comes from an adult who received the AZD1222 COVID-19 vaccine. This chain links TRBV11-1 with TRBJ2-7, with D possibly being TRBD1 or TRBD2 (7 bases each). The sample here was peripheral blood, taken 28 days after the second AZD1222 dose. The CDR3 is CASRGAQGGLHEQYF. As DNA, the CDR3 is TGTGCCAGCAGAGGGGCCCAGGGGGGGCTCCACGAGCAGTACTTC.